This record covers a single T cell receptor (beta chain). The antigen remains undetermined. This sample's time point: cycle 4 day 1 (C4D1), after more than 5 weeks of nivolumab. Each patient relapsed following autologous stem cell transplantation, and prior brentuximab vedotin exposure differed. The assay was immunoSEQ multiplex PCR, and TCRdb's table has in-frame clones only and misses some. Of about 85,000 clones in the sample, over 75% were seen once. These data belong to a study of PD-1 blockade in classical Hodgkin lymphoma. Study at large: On a schedule of every 2 weeks, patients received nivolumab 3 mg/kg intravenously.

Losses at the gene ends were 5 bases for V and 7 bases for J; bases not matched to a gene: 9. The CDR3 covers 15 residues. In germline, CDR1 is SEHNR, CDR2 FQNEAQ (reference sequence). General study findings and limits: Nivolumab initiated under 1 year post-ASCT led to patient exclusion. The study reported lower baseline TCR diversity in newly diagnosed patients than in healthy donors.

Specimen: peripheral blood mononuclear cells (PBMCs), collected before the fourth cycle of nivolumab. The receptor's source is a human donor with classical Hodgkin lymphoma. The chain uses TRBV7-9 and TRBJ2-4; 9 bases agree with TRBD1. The CDR3 loop reads CASSHTGTGMNIQYF. CDR3 sequence (DNA): TGTGCCAGCAGCCATACCGGGACAGGGATGAACATTCAGTACTTC.